Shown below are 5 T cell receptor beta chains from a single sample sequenced in a study of T cells in Graves' hyperthyroidism and ophthalmopathy (dated by TCRdb to between 2018 and 2020). The library was produced with multiplex PCR. Sequencing used an Illumina HiSeq 2000. Amplification of TCR beta CDR3 regions was carried out from RNA transcripts. For the first round of RT-PCR on the TCR CDR3, the HTBI primer set was used together with the Qiagen OneStep RT-PCR kit. The raw public data were reprocessed by TCRdb itself: fastp quality trimming at Q25, MiXCR clonotype calling, in-frame beta chains only. For every CDR3 protein sequence, its rows merge into one entry that carries the most common genes and DNA. Counted in this sample were 250,000 to 400,000 distinct CDR3 sequences; roughly 15% of them appeared once. In total, the top ten clones hold approximately 35% of the sample. The sample consisted of blood. These receptors were obtained from a woman aged 40 to 55 with Graves' ophthalmopathy.

The chain has TRBV7-9 and TRBJ2-1, with 11 positions matching TRBD2. J was trimmed by 4 bases and V by 0 bases; bases with no gene match: 2. Germline V gene sequence: CDR1 SEHNR, CDR2 FQNEAQ (reference sequence). There are 16 residues in the CDR3. The DNA for the CDR3 is TGTGCCAGCAGCTTAGCGGGACTAGCGGAATACAATGAGCAGTTCTTC. This sequence encodes CASSLAGLAEYNEQFF.

This clonotype was detected ten times or more. This rearrangement joins TRBV5-6 to TRBJ2-3; maybe TRBD2 (5 bases). CDR1 and CDR2 from the germline V gene are SGHDT and YYEEEE. V lost 6 bases and J 1 base, leaving 15 bases between the germline ends. The CDR3 runs 15 residues. The CDR3 sequence: CASTPLGSRTDTQYF. CDR3 sequence (DNA): TGTGCCAGCACCCCCCTTGGGAGTCGCACAGATACGCAGTATTTT. The full variable domain, rest sourced from reference TRBV5-6 and TRBJ2-3, is DAGVTQSPTHLIKTRGQQVTLRCSPKSGHDTVSWYQQALGQGPQFIFQYYEEEERQRGNFPDRFSGHQFPNYSSELNVNALLLGDSALYLCASTPLGSRTDTQYFGPGTRLTVL.

This clonotype was seen repeatedly, ten times or more. The V call is TRBV12-3 or TRBV12-4, the J call TRBJ1-4; 7 nucleotides agree with TRBD1. The CDR3 totals 14 residues. V trimming: 6 bases; J trimming: 6 bases; junction bases outside the gene matches: 7. The DNA for the CDR3 is TGTGCCAGCAGAGAACAGGGGCCTTATGAAAAACTGTTTTTT. This encodes CASREQGPYEKLFF.

The rearrangement joins TRBV3-1 to TRBJ1-2; no definite D call. The germline CDR1 and CDR2 sequences are LGHDT and YNNKEL (reference sequence). V dropped 0 bases and J dropped 4 bases, with 15 bases sitting between them. CDR3 length: 16 amino acids. CDR3 bases: TGTGCCAGCAGCCAAGAGGGAACACCAAACTTCTATGGCTACACCTTC. It specifies CASSQEGTPNFYGYTF.

The chain is built from TRBV5-1 and TRBJ2-1; D could derive from TRBD1 or TRBD2 (6 bases each). The germline gives CDR1 SGHRS, CDR2 YFSETQ. V shed 5 bases and J shed 10 bases, with 22 bases lying between them. The CDR3 is 15 amino acids. The CDR3 sequence is CASSLTGAESREQFF. CDR3 DNA: TGCGCCAGCAGTCTGACGGGGGCGGAATCTAGGGAGCAGTTCTTC.